These 26 T cell receptor beta chains were sequenced from one sample in a study of shared T cell receptors in the human thymus. Only in-frame clones appear in the TCRdb table, and some are missing; sequencing was by immunoSEQ multiplex PCR. The sample includes 600,000 or so clones, around 87% of them seen just once. These records were also assigned to another study, of human thymus T cells.

Sequencing input: thymocytes. The receptors were gathered from a boy under two years old with a congenital heart defect.

This chain uses TRBV15 with TRBJ1-4; 10 nucleotides line up with TRBD1. This CDR3 contains 18 residues. Trimming took 0 bases from V and 8 from J; bases not matched to a gene: 12. CDR1 is LNHNV and CDR2 is YYDKDF in the germline V gene (reference sequence). CDR3 in DNA: TGTGCCACCAGCAGAGAGGGCCCCGGGACAGGGGAAGGAGAAAAACTGTTTTTT. This encodes CATSREGPGTGEGEKLFF.

V usage is TRBV4-3 and J usage is TRBJ2-1; 7 bases map to TRBD1. CDR3 length equals 19 residues. CDR1 and CDR2 from the germline V gene are LGHNA and YSLEER. The V gene end was trimmed by 3 bases and the J gene end by 0 bases; junction bases not matched to a gene: 14. The CDR3 here is CASSHSSTARDSSYNEQFF. The CDR3 coding sequence is TGCGCCAGCAGCCATAGTTCAACCGCCCGGGACAGCTCCTACAATGAGCAGTTCTTC.

The chain combines TRBV10-3 with TRBJ1-1; possibly TRBD1 for D (5 bases). Germline CDR1 is ENHRY and CDR2 is SYGVKD. The V and J ends lost 2 bases and 4 bases respectively, with 11 bases between them. The CDR3 has 14 residues. CDR3 nucleotide sequence: TGTGCCATCAGTGAGGGACACTTCAGCACTGAAGCTTTCTTT. This gives the protein CAISEGHFSTEAFF.

CDR3 sequence (DNA): TGTGCCAGCAGTGAAACCTTTCGGGGGACAGTTACCTACGAGCAGTACTTC. Translating gives CASSETFRGTVTYEQYF. The J gene is TRBJ2-7, the V gene TRBV2, with a possible D match to TRBD1 (7 bases). The CDR3 totals 17 residues. Germline-derived CDR1 and CDR2 are SNHLY and FYNNEI. V was trimmed by 2 bases and J by 2 bases, leaving 19 bases between them.

Worth noting for this clone: At the DNA level, this CDR3 is encoded by other sequences in the same sample as well. This chain joins TRBV27 and TRBJ1-3; unclear D gene. CDR1 is MNHEY and CDR2 is SMNVEV in the germline V gene (reference sequence). The length of the CDR3 is 14 residues. V lost 3 bases, J lost 4 bases, and 10 bases lay in between. CDR3 sequence: CASSLGGSGNTIYF. The CDR3 DNA reads TGTGCCAGCAGTTTGGGAGGAAGCGGAAACACCATATATTTT.

The J gene is TRBJ2-5, the V gene TRBV19, with 11 bases fitting TRBD2. The CDR3 is 16 residues long. The germline gives CDR1 LNHDA, CDR2 SQIVND (reference sequence). V was clipped by 6 bases and J by 4 bases; unmatched bases: 10. DNA for the CDR3: TGTGCCAGTAGCGGCACACTAGCGGGAGAACGAGAGACCCAGTACTTC. It specifies CASSGTLAGERETQYF.

This clone was seen just once. The gene calls are TRBV29-1 and TRBJ2-1, with 10 bases that match TRBD2. Germline values: CDR1 SQVTM, CDR2 ANQGSEA. The CDR3 length is 17 residues. The ends lost 7 bases at V and 5 bases at J; junction bases unmatched: 17. CDR3 sequence reads: CSALTIPGLAADNEQFF. CDR3 DNA sequence: TGCAGCGCCCTAACCATCCCCGGACTAGCGGCAGACAATGAGCAGTTCTTC.

This chain uses TRBV4-3 with TRBJ1-4, with 7 bases matching TRBD1. Germline CDR1 reads LGHNA; CDR2 reads YSLEER. The CDR3 sequence is 16 residues long. J was trimmed by 6 bases and V by 3 bases; bases with no gene match: 10. The CDR3 region is CASSQGDRVFHEKLFF. In DNA form, the CDR3 reads TGCGCCAGCAGCCAGGGTGACAGGGTTTTTCATGAAAAACTGTTTTTT.

The CDR3 DNA reads TGTGCTAGTGGCTTGAACCAGGGATGGAACACCGGGGAGCTGTTTTTT. As protein: CASGLNQGWNTGELFF. This chain uses TRBV12-5 with TRBJ2-2, with D possibly TRBD1 on 5 matching bases. The V end lost 6 bases, the J end lost 1 base, and 15 bases lay between the germline ends. Germline-derived CDR1 and CDR2 are LGHNT and FRNRAP. The CDR3 length is 16 residues.

The V gene is TRBV14, the J gene TRBJ2-1; 7 positions match TRBD1. Germline CDR1 is SGHDN and CDR2 is FVKESK. V was clipped by 3 bases and J by 6 bases; unmatched bases: 5. CDR3 length: 14 amino acids. CDR3 sequence (DNA): TGTGCCAGCAGCCACGGACAGGCCTTCAATGAGCAGTTCTTC. As protein: CASSHGQAFNEQFF.

V gene TRBV6-1 combines with J gene TRBJ1-2; D perhaps matches TRBD1 (6 bases). The germline CDR1 and CDR2 sequences are MNHNS and SASEGT. The CDR3 is made up of 17 amino acids. V lost 2 bases to trimming and J lost 2 bases, with 18 bases between them. This CDR3 is CASSEPQGPRDNYGYTF. CDR3 DNA sequence: TGTGCCAGCAGTGAACCCCAGGGGCCAAGAGACAACTATGGCTACACCTTC.

The chain links TRBV29-1 to TRBJ2-7; 9 nucleotides match TRBD2. There are 15 residues in the CDR3. Germline loops: CDR1 SQVTM, CDR2 ANQGSEA. After removal of 3 bases from V and 2 bases from J, the junction contained 8 bases not matched to a gene. The chain's CDR3 is CSVEDGSGSPYEQYF. In DNA form, the CDR3 reads TGCAGCGTTGAGGATGGTAGCGGGAGTCCCTACGAGCAGTACTTC.

The genes are TRBV28 and TRBJ2-7; 8 positions agree with TRBD2. This CDR3 comprises 15 residues. Germline trimming cut 2 bases from V and 2 bases from J; bases unmatched to any gene: 5. Germline assignment: CDR1 MDHEN and CDR2 SYDVKM. As DNA, the CDR3 is TGTGCCAGCAGTTTAGTAGCGGGACCCCCCTACGAGCAGTACTTC. As protein: CASSLVAGPPYEQYF.

The chain recombines TRBV29-1 with TRBJ2-7; 10 positions match TRBD2. This CDR3 has 14 amino acids. Germline CDR1 is SQVTM and CDR2 is ANQGSEA. V shed 4 bases, J shed 4 bases, and the junction held 7 bases outside the gene matches. This CDR3 reads CSVVASGSIYEQYF. Written as DNA, the CDR3 is TGCAGCGTTGTGGCTAGCGGGAGTATTTACGAGCAGTACTTC.

The chain has TRBV4-3 and TRBJ2-3, with D perhaps matching TRBD2 (6 bases). CDR1 is LGHNA, CDR2 YSLEER, per germline. The CDR3 has 16 residues. The V end lost 0 bases, the J end lost 0 bases, and 10 bases lay between the germline ends. The CDR3 spells CASSQEGTGSTDTQYF. In DNA, the CDR3 is TGCGCCAGCAGCCAAGAGGGGACTGGCAGCACAGATACGCAGTATTTT.

The chain is built from TRBV27 and TRBJ1-2; 9 bases are shared with TRBD1. The CDR3 runs 12 residues. With V trimmed by 5 bases and J by 7 bases, 2 bases remained unmatched. CDR1 and CDR2 from the germline V gene are MNHEY and SMNVEV (reference sequence). The CDR3 bases are TGTGCCAGCAGTGGGGGACAGGGTGGCTACACCTTC. This translates into CASSGGQGGYTF.

The table lists this clone with a count of one. V usage is TRBV28 and J usage is TRBJ1-5; a weak D match, TRBD1 (5 bases). CDR3 size: 20 residues. The V end lost 5 bases, the J end lost 0 bases, and 26 bases lay between the germline ends. The germline gives CDR1 MDHEN, CDR2 SYDVKM. CDR3: CASSPVRSEKGIYSNQPQHF. For the CDR3, the DNA is TGTGCCAGCAGTCCCGTGCGGTCAGAGAAGGGGATTTATAGCAATCAGCCCCAGCATTTT.

The gene calls are TRBV7-6 and TRBJ2-7; D gene uncertain. Per the germline V gene, CDR1 is SGHVS and CDR2 is FNYEAQ. Trimming stripped 2 bases from V and 0 bases from J, with 8 bases between. This CDR3 has 14 residues. The CDR3: CASSLSEISYEQYF. The DNA for the CDR3 is TGTGCCAGCAGCTTATCGGAGATCTCCTACGAGCAGTACTTC.

V is TRBV15 and J is TRBJ2-1; the match to TRBD2 covers 9 bases. The length of the CDR3 is 16 residues. V dropped 4 bases and J dropped 5; count of bases not matched to a gene: 9. The V gene's germline CDR1 is LNHNV and CDR2 YYDKDF (reference sequence). CDR3 amino acids: CATSTPLAGSDNEQFF. CDR3 DNA sequence: TGTGCCACCAGCACCCCCCTAGCGGGATCGGACAATGAGCAGTTCTTC.

The rearrangement joins TRBV30 to TRBJ1-3; D is perhaps TRBD1 (6 bases). Germline values: CDR1 GTSNPN, CDR2 SVGIG (reference sequence). V was trimmed by 2 bases and J by 5 bases, leaving 13 bases between them. This CDR3 contains 14 residues. The CDR3, as DNA: TGTGCCTGGAGTCCGCCGGACAGCCGAAACACCATATATTTT. Protein sequence: CAWSPPDSRNTIYF. Complete variable domain (other parts from reference TRBV30 and TRBJ1-3): SQTIHQWPATLVQPVGSPLSLECTVEGTSNPNLYWYRQAAGRGLQLLFYSVGIGQISSEVPQNLSASRPQDRQFILSSKKLLLSDSGFYLCAWSPPDSRNTIYFGEGSWLTVV.

The chain uses TRBV5-6 and TRBJ2-1, with 8 bases that match TRBD1. V shed 4 bases, J shed 5 bases, and the junction held 11 bases outside the gene matches. The CDR3 extends over 16 amino acids. CDR1 is SGHDT, CDR2 YYEEEE, per germline. This chain's CDR3 is CASSGGTGQDHNEQFF. CDR3 DNA: TGTGCCAGCAGCGGGGGTACGGGACAGGACCACAATGAGCAGTTCTTC.

The gene calls are TRBV9 and TRBJ2-7, with 8 bases lining up with TRBD2. The CDR3 has 15 residues. V lost 0 bases and J lost 2; bases outside the gene matches: 4. Germline CDR1 SGDLS, CDR2 YYNGEE. The CDR3 here is CASSVGGGSTYEQYF. The CDR3 DNA reads TGTGCCAGCAGCGTAGGCGGGGGGTCAACCTACGAGCAGTACTTC. Supplemented by reference TRBV9 and TRBJ2-7, the full variable domain reads DSGVTQTPKHLITATGQRVTLRCSPRSGDLSVYWYQQSLDQGLQFLIQYYNGEERAKGNILERFSAQQFPDLHSELNLSSLELGDSALYFCASSVGGGSTYEQYFGPGTRLTVT.

This clone was counted once. The chain combines TRBV15 with TRBJ2-5, with TRBD2 matching over 11 bases. Trimming took 0 bases from V and 3 from J; bases not matched to a gene: 3. The CDR3 is 16 residues long. The germline CDR1 and CDR2 sequences are LNHNV and YYDKDF (reference sequence). Here the CDR3 DNA reads TGTGCCACCAGCAGAGATCCGACTAGCGGGAAAGAGACCCAGTACTTC. Translated: CATSRDPTSGKETQYF.

V usage is TRBV28 and J usage is TRBJ2-5; 9 bases agree with TRBD2. The germline CDR1 and CDR2 sequences are MDHEN and SYDVKM. The J segment lost 5 bases and the V segment lost 2 bases, leaving 9 bases of the junction unmatched. The CDR3 consists of 16 residues. CDR3 bases: TGTGCCAGCAGTTTAGCGCGGGAGGGCCGGGGTGAGACCCAGTACTTC. As protein: CASSLAREGRGETQYF.

This chain uses TRBV10-1 with TRBJ2-6; D is uncertain. The germline V and J ends were trimmed by 2 bases and 0 bases, with 2 bases remaining between them. The length of the CDR3 is 14 residues. Germline CDR1 and CDR2: WNHNN and SYGVQD (reference sequence). The CDR3 DNA reads as TGCGCCAGCAGTGAGCTCTCTGGGGCCAACGTCCTGACTTTC. This encodes CASSELSGANVLTF.

The J gene is TRBJ2-5, the V gene TRBV28; D is perhaps TRBD2 (7 bases). CDR3 size: 16 residues. Trimming left V 1 base short and J 4 bases short, with 16 bases between. CDR1 MDHEN and CDR2 SYDVKM come from the germline V gene. Here the CDR3 DNA reads TGTGCCAGCAGTTTATCCGAGGGGGGGCATGGAGAGACCCAGTACTTC. Its translation is CASSLSEGGHGETQYF.